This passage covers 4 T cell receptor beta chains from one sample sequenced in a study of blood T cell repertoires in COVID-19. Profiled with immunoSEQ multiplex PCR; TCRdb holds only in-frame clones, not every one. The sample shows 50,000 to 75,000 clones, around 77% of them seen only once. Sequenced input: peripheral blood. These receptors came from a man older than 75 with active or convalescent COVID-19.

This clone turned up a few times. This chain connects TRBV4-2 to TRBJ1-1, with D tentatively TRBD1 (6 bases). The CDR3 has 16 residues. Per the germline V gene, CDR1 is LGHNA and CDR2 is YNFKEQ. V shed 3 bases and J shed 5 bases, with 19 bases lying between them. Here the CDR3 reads CASSHVGTSRGTEAFF. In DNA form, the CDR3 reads TGTGCCAGCAGCCATGTGGGGACAAGTCGAGGGACTGAAGCTTTCTTT.

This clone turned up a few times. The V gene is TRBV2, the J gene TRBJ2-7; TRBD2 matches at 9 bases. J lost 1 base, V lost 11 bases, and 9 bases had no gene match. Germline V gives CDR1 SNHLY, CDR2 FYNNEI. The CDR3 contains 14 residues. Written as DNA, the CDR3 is TGTGCCGCTAGCCTAGCGGGGTTTTCCTACGAGCAGTACTTC. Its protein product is CAASLAGFSYEQYF.

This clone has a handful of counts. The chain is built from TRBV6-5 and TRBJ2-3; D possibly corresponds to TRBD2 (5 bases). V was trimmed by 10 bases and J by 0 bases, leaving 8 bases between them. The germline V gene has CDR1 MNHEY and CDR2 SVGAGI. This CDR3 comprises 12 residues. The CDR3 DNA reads TGTGCCACTTGGACTAGCACAGATACGCAGTATTTT. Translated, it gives CATWTSTDTQYF.

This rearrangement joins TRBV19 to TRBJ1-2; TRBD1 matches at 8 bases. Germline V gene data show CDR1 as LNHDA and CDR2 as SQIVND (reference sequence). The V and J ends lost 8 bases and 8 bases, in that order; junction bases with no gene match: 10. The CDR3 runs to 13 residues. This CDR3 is CASVRQGARGYTF. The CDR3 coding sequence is TGTGCCAGTGTTCGGCAGGGGGCGCGCGGCTACACCTTC.